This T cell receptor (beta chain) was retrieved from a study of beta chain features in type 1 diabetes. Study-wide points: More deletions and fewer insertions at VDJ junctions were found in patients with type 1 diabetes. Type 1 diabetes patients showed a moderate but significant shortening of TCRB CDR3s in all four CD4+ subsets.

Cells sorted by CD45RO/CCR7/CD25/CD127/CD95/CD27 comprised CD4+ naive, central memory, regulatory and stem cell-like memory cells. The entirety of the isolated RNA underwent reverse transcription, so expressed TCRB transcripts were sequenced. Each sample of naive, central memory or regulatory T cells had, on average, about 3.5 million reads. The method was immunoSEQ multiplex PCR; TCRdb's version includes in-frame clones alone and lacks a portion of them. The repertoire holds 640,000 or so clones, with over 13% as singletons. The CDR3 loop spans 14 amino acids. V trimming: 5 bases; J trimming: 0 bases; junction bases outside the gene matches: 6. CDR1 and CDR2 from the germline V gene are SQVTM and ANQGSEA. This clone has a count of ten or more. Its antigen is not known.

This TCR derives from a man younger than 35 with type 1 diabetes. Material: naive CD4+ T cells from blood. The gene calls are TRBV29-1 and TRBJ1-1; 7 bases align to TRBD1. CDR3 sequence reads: CSVRGLRMNTEAFF. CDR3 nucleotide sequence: TGCAGCGTTAGGGGGCTGCGGATGAACACTGAAGCTTTCTTT.